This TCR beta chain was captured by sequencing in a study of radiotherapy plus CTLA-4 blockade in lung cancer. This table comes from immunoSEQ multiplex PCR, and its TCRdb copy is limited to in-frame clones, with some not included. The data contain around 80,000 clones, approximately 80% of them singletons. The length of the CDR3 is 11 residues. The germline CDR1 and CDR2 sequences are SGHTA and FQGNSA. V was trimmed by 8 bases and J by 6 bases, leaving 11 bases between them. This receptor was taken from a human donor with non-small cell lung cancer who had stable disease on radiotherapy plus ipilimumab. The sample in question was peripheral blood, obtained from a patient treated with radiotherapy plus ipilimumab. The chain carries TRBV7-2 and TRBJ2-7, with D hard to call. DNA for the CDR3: TGTGCCAGCCCCGCTGGGGTCGAGCAGTACTTC. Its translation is CASPAGVEQYF.